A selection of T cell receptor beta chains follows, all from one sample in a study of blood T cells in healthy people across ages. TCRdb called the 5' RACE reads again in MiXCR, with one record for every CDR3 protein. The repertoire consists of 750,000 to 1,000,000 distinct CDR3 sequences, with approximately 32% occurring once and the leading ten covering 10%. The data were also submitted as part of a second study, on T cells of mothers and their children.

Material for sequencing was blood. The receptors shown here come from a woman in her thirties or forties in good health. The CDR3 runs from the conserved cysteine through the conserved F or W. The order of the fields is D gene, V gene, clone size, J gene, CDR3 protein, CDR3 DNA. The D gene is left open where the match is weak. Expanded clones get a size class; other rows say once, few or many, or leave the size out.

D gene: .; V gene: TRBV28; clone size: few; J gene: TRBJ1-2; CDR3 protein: CASNPADVYGYTF; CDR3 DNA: TGTGCCAGCAACCCGGCGGATGTCTATGGCTACACCTTC
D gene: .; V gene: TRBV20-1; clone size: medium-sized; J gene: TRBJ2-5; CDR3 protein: CSARPQVYQETQYF; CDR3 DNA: TGCAGTGCTCGACCCCAGGTGTACCAAGAGACCCAGTACTTC
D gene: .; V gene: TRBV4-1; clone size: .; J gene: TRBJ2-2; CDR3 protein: CASSQGRDVGELFF; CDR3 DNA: TGCGCCAGCAGCCAAGGCCGGGACGTCGGGGAGCTGTTTTTT
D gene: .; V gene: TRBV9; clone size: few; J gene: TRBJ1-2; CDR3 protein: CASSVVSQDYGYTF; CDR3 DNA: TGTGCCAGCAGCGTAGTTAGCCAGGACTATGGCTACACCTTC
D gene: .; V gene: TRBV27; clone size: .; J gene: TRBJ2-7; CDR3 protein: CASSLAGRSHEQYF; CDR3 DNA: TGTGCCAGCAGTTTGGCAGGGAGGAGCCACGAGCAGTACTTC
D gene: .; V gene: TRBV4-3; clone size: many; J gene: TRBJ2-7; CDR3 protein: CASSQDVLGYEQYF; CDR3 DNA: TGCGCCAGCAGCCAAGATGTATTAGGCTACGAGCAGTACTTC
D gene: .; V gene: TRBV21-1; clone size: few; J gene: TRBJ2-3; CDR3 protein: CASSKARAGGTSDTQYF; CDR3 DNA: TGTGCCAGCAGCAAAGCGCGAGCGGGGGGGACGAGTGATACGCAGTATTTT
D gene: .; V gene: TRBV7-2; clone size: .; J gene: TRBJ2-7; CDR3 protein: CASSPNPGNGLGYEQYF; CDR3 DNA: TGTGCCAGCAGCCCAAACCCCGGAAATGGGTTAGGTTACGAGCAGTACTTC
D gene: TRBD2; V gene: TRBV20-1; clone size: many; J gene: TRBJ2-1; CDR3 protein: CSAQRGETILDEQFF; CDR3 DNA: TGCAGTGCTCAGCGGGGGGAAACCATCTTGGATGAGCAGTTCTTC
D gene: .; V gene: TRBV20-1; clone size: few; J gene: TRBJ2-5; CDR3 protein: CSARADNQETQYF; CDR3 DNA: TGCAGTGCTAGGGCAGACAACCAAGAGACCCAGTACTTC
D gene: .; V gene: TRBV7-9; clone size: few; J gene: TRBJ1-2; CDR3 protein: CASSPPGVLHYGYTF; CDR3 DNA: TGTGCCAGCAGCCCCCCCGGGGTTTTGCACTATGGCTACACCTTC
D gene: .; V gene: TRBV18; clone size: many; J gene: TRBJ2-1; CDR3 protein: CASSPQSGNEQFF; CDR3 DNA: TGTGCCAGCTCACCACAGAGCGGGAATGAGCAGTTCTTC
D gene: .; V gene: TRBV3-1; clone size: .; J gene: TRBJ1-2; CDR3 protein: CASSQDSRGHGYGYTF; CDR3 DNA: TGTGCCAGCAGCCAAGATAGCCGGGGGCACGGCTATGGCTACACCTTC
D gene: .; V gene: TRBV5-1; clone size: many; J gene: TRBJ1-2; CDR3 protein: CASSLALGRSYGYTF; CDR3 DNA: TGCGCCAGCAGCTTGGCCCTCGGACGGTCCTATGGCTACACCTTC
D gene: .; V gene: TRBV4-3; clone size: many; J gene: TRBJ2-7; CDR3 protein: CASSKGYGYEQYF; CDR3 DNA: TGCGCCAGCAGCAAAGGGTACGGTTACGAGCAGTACTTC
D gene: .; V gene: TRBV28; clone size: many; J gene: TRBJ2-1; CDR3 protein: CASTWAGTYNEQFF; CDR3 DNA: TGTGCCAGCACATGGGCGGGGACCTACAATGAGCAGTTCTTC
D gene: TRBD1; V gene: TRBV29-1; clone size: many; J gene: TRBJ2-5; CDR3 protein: CSETGQLQETQYF; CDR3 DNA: TGCAGCGAGACGGGACAGTTACAAGAGACCCAGTACTTC
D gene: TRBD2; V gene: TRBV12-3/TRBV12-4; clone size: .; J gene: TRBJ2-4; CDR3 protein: CASSSSREGNIQYF; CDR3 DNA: TGTGCCAGCAGTTCTAGCAGGGAGGGAAACATTCAGTACTTC
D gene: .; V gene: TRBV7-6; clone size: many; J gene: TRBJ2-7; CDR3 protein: CASSPRWGLASYEQYF; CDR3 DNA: TGTGCCAGCAGCCCAAGGTGGGGTTTGGCTTCCTACGAGCAGTACTTC
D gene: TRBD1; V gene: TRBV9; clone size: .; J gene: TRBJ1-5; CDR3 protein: CASSEGQPGQPQHF; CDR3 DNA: TGTGCCAGCAGCGAGGGACAGCCGGGACAGCCCCAGCATTTT
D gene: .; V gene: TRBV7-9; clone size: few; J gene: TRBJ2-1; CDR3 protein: CASSLSRGAMYEQFF; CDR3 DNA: TGTGCCAGCAGCCTCAGTCGGGGGGCAATGTATGAGCAGTTCTTC
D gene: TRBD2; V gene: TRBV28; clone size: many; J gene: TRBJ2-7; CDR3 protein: CASSLGASGGYEQYF; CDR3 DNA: TGTGCCAGCAGTCTCGGTGCTAGCGGGGGTTACGAGCAGTACTTC
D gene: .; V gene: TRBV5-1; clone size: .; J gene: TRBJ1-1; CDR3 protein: CASSTVGSLGNTEAFF; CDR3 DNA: TGCGCCAGCAGCACAGTCGGGAGTCTTGGGAACACTGAAGCTTTCTTT
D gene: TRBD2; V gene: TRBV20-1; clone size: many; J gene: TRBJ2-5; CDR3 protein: CSARELAGSQETQYF; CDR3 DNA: TGCAGTGCTAGAGAGCTAGCGGGGAGTCAAGAGACCCAGTACTTC
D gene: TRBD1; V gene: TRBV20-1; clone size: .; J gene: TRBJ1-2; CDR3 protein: CSALDRDSFGYGYTF; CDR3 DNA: TGCAGTGCTTTGGACAGGGACAGTTTCGGGTATGGCTACACCTTC
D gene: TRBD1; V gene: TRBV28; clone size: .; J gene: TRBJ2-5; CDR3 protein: CASSLKDRFGEQYF; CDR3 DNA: TGTGCCAGCAGTCTCAAGGACAGGTTTGGAGAGCAGTACTTC
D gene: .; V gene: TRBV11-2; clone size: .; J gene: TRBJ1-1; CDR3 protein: CASSLGLGQNTEAFF; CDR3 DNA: TGTGCCAGCAGCTTAGGGTTAGGGCAGAACACTGAAGCTTTCTTT
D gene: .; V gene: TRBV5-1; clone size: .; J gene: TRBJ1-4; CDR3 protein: CASSLSSGASEKLFF; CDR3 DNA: TGCGCCAGCAGCTTGTCTTCAGGAGCTAGTGAAAAACTGTTTTTT
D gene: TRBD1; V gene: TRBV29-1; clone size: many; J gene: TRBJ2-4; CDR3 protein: CSVPGQGLNIQYF; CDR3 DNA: TGCAGCGTTCCGGGACAGGGATTAAACATTCAGTACTTC
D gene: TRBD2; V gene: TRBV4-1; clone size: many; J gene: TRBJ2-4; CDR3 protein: CASSQDRVAGGGIQYF; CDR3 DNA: TGCGCCAGCAGCCAAGATAGGGTAGCGGGGGGGGGCATTCAGTACTTC
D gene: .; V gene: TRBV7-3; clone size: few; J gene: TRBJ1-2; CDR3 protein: CASSFHRSDGYTF; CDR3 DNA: TGTGCCAGCAGCTTTCACAGGTCGGATGGCTACACCTTC
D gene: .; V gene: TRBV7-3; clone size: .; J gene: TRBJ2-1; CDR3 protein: CASSFSGATYNEQFF; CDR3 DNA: TGTGCCAGCAGCTTTTCGGGGGCGACCTACAATGAGCAGTTCTTC
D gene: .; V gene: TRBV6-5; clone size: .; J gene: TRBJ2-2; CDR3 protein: CASSGQGRGTGELFF; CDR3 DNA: TGTGCCAGCAGCGGGCAGGGACGTGGGACCGGGGAGCTGTTTTTT
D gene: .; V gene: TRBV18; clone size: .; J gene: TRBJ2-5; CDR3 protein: CASSPKGRQETQYF; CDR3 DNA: TGTGCCAGCTCACCAAAGGGACGTCAAGAGACCCAGTACTTC
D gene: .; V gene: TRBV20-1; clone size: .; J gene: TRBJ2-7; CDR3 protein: CSATTQGLSYNEQYF; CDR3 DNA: TGCAGTGCTACAACTCAGGGCCTCTCCTACAATGAGCAGTACTTC